The 21 T cell receptor beta chains given below trace back to one sample, sequenced in a study of CD8+ T cells in alopecia areata. Reverse transcription of extracted RNA yielded cDNA, which provided the sequencing template. Assay used: immunoSEQ multiplex PCR; TCRdb lists only in-frame clones, some missing. Among hundreds of thousands of clones listed, approximately 61% were seen once. This specimen consisted of CD4+ T cells sorted from blood, obtained at week 0. The receptor source for this set is a human donor with alopecia areata.

This clone was detected only a few times. In nucleotides, the CDR3 is TGCAGCGTCGGTGAGAGGGACAGCCTTGCTGGCTACACCTTC. This encodes CSVGERDSLAGYTF. V is TRBV29-1 and J is TRBJ1-2; TRBD1 aligns across 7 bases. After removal of 6 bases from V and 7 bases from J, the junction contained 14 bases not matched to a gene. Per germline, CDR1 SQVTM and CDR2 ANQGSEA. The CDR3 runs 14 residues.

The chain is built from TRBV6-1 and TRBJ1-2; possibly TRBD1 for D (5 bases). This CDR3 is built from 12 residues. Germline V lookup: CDR1 MNHNS, CDR2 SASEGT. V was pared by 5 bases and J by 2 bases, with 6 bases between. The CDR3 here is CASSSGNYGYTF. CDR3 sequence (DNA): TGTGCCAGCAGTTCAGGGAACTATGGCTACACCTTC.

The V call is TRBV30, the J call TRBJ2-3, with a possible D match to TRBD1 (6 bases). The V gene's germline CDR1 is GTSNPN and CDR2 SVGIG (reference sequence). This CDR3 contains 15 residues. V gave up 5 bases and J gave up 0 bases, with 15 bases separating them. In DNA, the CDR3 is TGTGCCTGGCAAAACCAGGGGCTTAGCACAGATACGCAGTATTTT. This codes for CAWQNQGLSTDTQYF.

About this clone itself: The same CDR3 can be traced to other DNA sequences in this sample. This chain uses TRBV7-9 with TRBJ1-1; possible D gene TRBD1, 5 bases. CDR1 SEHNR and CDR2 FQNEAQ come from the germline V gene (reference sequence). The length of the CDR3 is 13 residues. Deletions cut 6 bases from V and 1 base from J, with 9 bases between. CDR3 protein: CASSLQGNTEAFF. The CDR3 coding sequence is TGTGCCAGCAGTTTGCAGGGGAACACTGAAGCTTTCTTT. The full variable domain, with the rest looked up from reference TRBV7-9 and TRBJ1-1, is DTGVSQNPRHKITKRGQNVTFRCDPISEHNRLYWYRQTLGQGPEFLTYFQNEAQLEKSRLLSDRFSAERPKGSFSTLEIQRTEQGDSAMYLCASSLQGNTEAFFGQGTRLTVV.

This clone was found a few times. The chain has TRBV29-1 and TRBJ2-7; no firm D call. Germline CDR1 is SQVTM and CDR2 is ANQGSEA. V lost 3 bases, J lost 3 bases, and 6 bases lay in between. This CDR3 spans 11 amino acids. The CDR3 nucleotides read TGCAGCGTTGATGTCAGCTACGAGCAGTACTTC. Translated: CSVDVSYEQYF.

The chain employs TRBV5-6 and TRBJ2-5, with D uncertain. Germline-derived CDR1 and CDR2 are SGHDT and YYEEEE. The V gene lost 1 base and the J gene lost 1 base, with 11 bases spanning the gap. The CDR3 loop spans 15 amino acids. The CDR3 DNA sequence: TGTGCCAGCAGCTTGTCCGTCGCCGGCCAAGAGACCCAGTACTTC. Its protein product is CASSLSVAGQETQYF.

The gene calls are TRBV5-8 and TRBJ2-1; 7 bases align to TRBD1. J gave up 1 base and V 3 bases, and 4 bases lay outside the gene matches. Germline assignment: CDR1 SGHTS and CDR2 YDEGEE. CDR3 length: 15 amino acids. The CDR3: CASSWLTGSYNEQFF. The DNA for the CDR3 is TGTGCCAGCAGCTGGCTGACAGGGTCCTACAATGAGCAGTTCTTC.

The V call is TRBV5-1, the J call TRBJ2-6; TRBD1 matches 7 bases. V was pared by 3 bases and J by 4 bases, with 4 bases of the junction left unmatched. Germline V gene lookup returns CDR1 SGHRS and CDR2 YFSETQ. The length of the CDR3 is 15 residues. The CDR3 protein is CASSSGQPGANVLTF. CDR3 DNA: TGCGCCAGCAGCTCGGGACAGCCCGGGGCCAACGTCCTGACTTTC.

With respect to this clone: Within the sample, other DNA sequences also encode this same CDR3. J is TRBJ1-1 and V is TRBV30, with 7 bases matching TRBD1. The germline CDR1 and CDR2 sequences are GTSNPN and SVGIG (reference sequence). Trimming took 1 base from V and 1 from J; bases not matched to a gene: 0. The CDR3 is 13 amino acids. The CDR3 loop reads CAWSGQGNTEAFF. CDR3 bases: TGTGCCTGGAGTGGACAGGGGAACACTGAAGCTTTCTTT.

The chain has TRBV25-1 and TRBJ2-7; perhaps TRBD2 as D (6 bases). CDR1 MGHDK and CDR2 SYGVNS come from the germline V gene. V was trimmed by 5 bases and J by 7 bases, leaving 15 bases between them. The CDR3 covers 13 residues. The CDR3 reads CASSTAGPGEQYF. The DNA of the CDR3 is TGTGCCAGCAGTACCGCGGGACCGGGGGAGCAGTACTTC.

This clone was observed a few times. The V and J genes are TRBV6-5 and TRBJ2-3, with D maybe TRBD1 (5 bases). Looked up from germline, CDR1 is MNHEY and CDR2 is SVGAGI. Deletions cut 2 bases from V and 3 bases from J, with 6 bases between. This CDR3 region has 13 residues. The DNA of the CDR3 is TGTGCCAGCAGTTACCCAGGGACAGATACGCAGTATTTT. Protein sequence: CASSYPGTDTQYF.

The chain has TRBV27 and TRBJ1-1, with 11 bases aligning to TRBD1. CDR1 MNHEY and CDR2 SMNVEV come from the germline V gene (reference sequence). CDR3 size: 14 residues. Losses at the gene ends were 4 bases for V and 6 bases for J; bases not matched to a gene: 4. This CDR3 reads CASSSWDRGSEAFF. CDR3 in DNA: TGTGCCAGCAGTTCCTGGGACAGGGGGTCTGAAGCTTTCTTT.

V is TRBV30 and J is TRBJ2-5; 8 nucleotides line up with TRBD1. Unmatched junction bases numbered 10, after V lost 2 bases and J lost 5 bases. Looked up from germline, CDR1 is GTSNPN and CDR2 is SVGIG (reference sequence). This CDR3 is built from 15 residues. In nucleotides, the CDR3 is TGTGCCTGGAGTTTCCCGACAGGGGCTGGGGAGACCCAGTACTTC. It codes for CAWSFPTGAGETQYF.

This clone appeared a single time. The chain has TRBV30 and TRBJ2-7; either TRBD1 or TRBD2 may fit D (5 bases each). This CDR3 is 13 amino acids long. Germline CDR1 reads GTSNPN; CDR2 reads SVGIG (reference sequence). The V end was cut by 4 bases, the J end by 8 bases, with 18 bases between. CDR3 amino acids: CAWTRTGDLKQYF. The CDR3 nucleotides read TGTGCCTGGACGCGTACCGGGGACCTCAAGCAGTACTTC. Full variable domain (missing parts from reference TRBV30 and TRBJ2-7): SQTIHQWPATLVQPVGSPLSLECTVEGTSNPNLYWYRQAAGRGLQLLFYSVGIGQISSEVPQNLSASRPQDRQFILSSKKLLLSDSGFYLCAWTRTGDLKQYFGPGTRLTVT.

Notes on this clone: The sample carries other DNA sequences with the same CDR3. The chain joins TRBV7-2 to TRBJ2-2; D might be TRBD1 (5 bases). Germline V gives CDR1 SGHTA, CDR2 FQGNSA. Trimming shortened V by 1 base and J by 5 bases, and 8 bases separated the two germline ends. This CDR3 has 14 residues. The CDR3 bases are TGTGCCAGCAGCTTAGGATCAGGGACCGGGGAGCTGTTTTTT. This codes for CASSLGSGTGELFF.

V gene TRBV5-1 combines with J gene TRBJ1-1, with D perhaps TRBD1 (6 bases). V was cut by 7 bases and J by 1 base, with 14 bases left in between. The CDR3 has 14 residues. Looked up from germline, CDR1 is SGHRS and CDR2 is YFSETQ. The CDR3 loop is CASSRTAKNTEAFF. The CDR3 DNA sequence: TGCGCCAGCTCCCGGACAGCCAAGAACACTGAAGCTTTCTTT. Combining the CDR3 with reference TRBV5-1 and TRBJ1-1 gives the whole variable domain KAGVTQTPRYLIKTRGQQVTLSCSPISGHRSVSWYQQTPGQGLQFLFEYFSETQRNKGNFPGRFSGRQFSNSRSEMNVSTLELGDSALYLCASSRTAKNTEAFFGQGTRLTVV.

The chain's CDR3 is CATSSEASGGAGETQYF. For the CDR3, the DNA is TGTGCCACCAGCAGCGAGGCTAGCGGGGGGGCCGGGGAGACCCAGTACTTC. The chain combines TRBV15 with TRBJ2-5; the match to TRBD2 covers 12 bases. V shed 3 bases and J 5 bases; nucleotides not matched to a gene: 10. CDR1 and CDR2 from the germline V gene are LNHNV and YYDKDF (reference sequence). CDR3 length: 17 amino acids.

The chain couples TRBV7-8 to TRBJ2-1; D perhaps matches TRBD1 (5 bases). The CDR3 totals 14 residues. CDR1 is SGHVS, CDR2 FQNEAQ, per germline. V gave up 6 bases and J gave up 3 bases, with 12 bases separating them. Written as DNA, the CDR3 is TGTGCCAGCAGGTTGACAGAAGACTACAATGAGCAGTTCTTC. This codes for CASRLTEDYNEQFF.

In the case of this clone: The same CDR3 arises from other DNA sequences in this sample as well. The chain couples TRBV29-1 to TRBJ2-3; perhaps D is TRBD1 or TRBD2 (5 bases each). V lost 4 bases to trimming and J lost 3 bases, with 8 bases between them. Germline assignment: CDR1 SQVTM and CDR2 ANQGSEA. The length of the CDR3 is 12 residues. The CDR3 loop reads CSVVGGTDTQYF. The CDR3, as DNA: TGCAGCGTTGTTGGGGGTACAGATACGCAGTATTTT.

J is TRBJ2-1 and V is TRBV13; D might be TRBD2 (6 bases). V was pared by 8 bases and J by 5 bases, with 13 bases between. The CDR3 has 13 amino acids. CDR1 PRHDT and CDR2 FYEKMQ come from the germline V gene (reference sequence). CDR3 sequence reads: CASGLRGHNEQFF. In nucleotides, the CDR3 is TGTGCCAGCGGCCTGCGGGGCCACAATGAGCAGTTCTTC. The complete variable domain, with remaining parts taken from reference TRBV13 and TRBJ2-1, reads AAGVIQSPRHLIKEKRETATLKCYPIPRHDTVYWYQQGPGQDPQFLISFYEKMQSDKGSIPDRFSAQQFSDYHSELNMSSLELGDSALYFCASGLRGHNEQFFGPGTRLTVL.

This chain connects TRBV2 to TRBJ2-7; D is unclear. Per the germline V gene, CDR1 is SNHLY and CDR2 is FYNNEI. This CDR3 has 11 residues. Between the trimmed V and J ends, which lost 8 bases and 0 bases, there was a span of 5 bases. Here the CDR3 reads CASGTSYEQYF. CDR3 DNA sequence: TGTGCCAGCGGCACCTCCTACGAGCAGTACTTC.